The T cell receptor beta chain under discussion was sequenced for a study of regulatory T cells in long-lasting Graves disease. Study-wide results and limits: Patients with persistent disease shared 2,741 public clonotypes, outpacing the approximately 920 shared by new patients.

The V segment lost 6 bases and the J segment 6 bases; nucleotides outside the gene matches: 10. The CDR3 has 15 residues. Looked up from germline, CDR1 is SQVTM and CDR2 is ANQGSEA. A note on this clonotype: Its cognate antigen is unknown.

The time point here: persistent/refractory GD, antithyroid drugs over 5 years with positive TRAb. From RNA extracted from PBMCs, the TCR library was made. In this cohort, patients came from an endocrinology department located in Xi'an, China. To make TCR beta libraries, researchers used iRepertoire HTBI primers and Arm-PCR of CDR3 regions. Under the authors' procedure: Analysis of the samples identified 50 to 75 TRBV and 15 or so TRBJ segments. MiXCR, run by TCRdb on the multiplex PCR reads, gives a single entry per CDR3 protein. V and J calls and clone size were set by TCRdb, not the authors. Here the sample spans hundreds of thousands of distinct CDR3 sequences, about 22% being singletons.

The chain employs TRBV29-1 and TRBJ2-7, with TRBD2 matching 14 bases. The clonotype was recovered from a female donor with Graves disease. The material sequenced was peripheral blood mononuclear cells (PBMCs), taken when the disease was refractory, from a patient treated with antithyroid drugs. Here the CDR3 reads CSVYTTSGGASEQYF. The CDR3 DNA reads TGCAGCGTCTATACGACTAGCGGGGGGGCCAGCGAGCAGTACTTC.